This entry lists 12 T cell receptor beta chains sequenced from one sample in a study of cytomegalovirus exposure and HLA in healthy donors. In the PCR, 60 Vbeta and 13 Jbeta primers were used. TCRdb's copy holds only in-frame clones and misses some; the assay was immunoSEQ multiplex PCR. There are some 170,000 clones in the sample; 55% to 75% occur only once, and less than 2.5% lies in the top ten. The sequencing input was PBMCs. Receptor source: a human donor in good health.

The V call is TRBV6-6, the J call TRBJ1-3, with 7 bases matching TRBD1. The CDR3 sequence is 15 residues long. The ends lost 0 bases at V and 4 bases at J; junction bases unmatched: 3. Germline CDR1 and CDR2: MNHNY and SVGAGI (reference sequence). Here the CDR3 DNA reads TGTGCCAGCAGTTACTCGACAGGGAGAGGAAACACCATATATTTT. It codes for CASSYSTGRGNTIYF.

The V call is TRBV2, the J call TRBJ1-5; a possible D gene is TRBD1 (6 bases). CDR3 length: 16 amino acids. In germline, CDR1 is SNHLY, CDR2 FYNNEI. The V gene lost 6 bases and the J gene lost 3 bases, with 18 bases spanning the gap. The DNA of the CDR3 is TGTGCCAGCAGCGGGGACACCTCATCCCTCAATCAGCCCCAGCATTTT. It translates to CASSGDTSSLNQPQHF.

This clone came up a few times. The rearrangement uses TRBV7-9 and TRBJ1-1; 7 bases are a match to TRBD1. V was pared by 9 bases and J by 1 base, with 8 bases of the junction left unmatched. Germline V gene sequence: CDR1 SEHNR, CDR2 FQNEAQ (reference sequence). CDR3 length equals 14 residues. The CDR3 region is CASKPGQQNTEAFF. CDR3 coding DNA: TGTGCCAGTAAACCGGGACAGCAGAACACTGAAGCTTTCTTT.

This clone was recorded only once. This CDR3 is CASSLYSESYTF. The CDR3 coding sequence is TGTGCCAGCAGTCTCTATTCGGAGAGCTACACCTTC. The genes are TRBV2 and TRBJ1-2, with no clear D. V lost 5 bases to trimming and J lost 9 bases, with 13 bases between them. CDR3 length: 12 amino acids. Germline-derived CDR1 and CDR2 are SNHLY and FYNNEI.

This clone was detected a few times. CDR3 loop: CASSLGTSAYTDTQYF. The CDR3 region has the DNA TGTGCCAGCAGCTTAGGTACTAGCGCCTACACAGATACGCAGTATTTT. The V call is TRBV7-3, the J call TRBJ2-3; 7 bases map to TRBD2. Germline loops: CDR1 SGHTA, CDR2 FQGTGA. Germline trimming cut 2 bases from V and 2 bases from J; bases unmatched to any gene: 7. The CDR3 has 16 amino acids. Combining the CDR3 with reference TRBV7-3 and TRBJ2-3 gives the whole variable domain GAGVSQTPSNKVTEKGKYVELRCDPISGHTALYWYRQSLGQGPEFLIYFQGTGAADDSGLPNDRFFAVRPEGSVSTLKIQRTERGDSAVYLCASSLGTSAYTDTQYFGPGTRLTVL.

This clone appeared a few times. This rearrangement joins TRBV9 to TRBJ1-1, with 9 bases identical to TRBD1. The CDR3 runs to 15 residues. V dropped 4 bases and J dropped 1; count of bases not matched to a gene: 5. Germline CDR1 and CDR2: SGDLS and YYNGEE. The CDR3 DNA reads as TGTGCCAGCAGCCCCCGGACAGGGGCGAACACTGAAGCTTTCTTT. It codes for CASSPRTGANTEAFF.

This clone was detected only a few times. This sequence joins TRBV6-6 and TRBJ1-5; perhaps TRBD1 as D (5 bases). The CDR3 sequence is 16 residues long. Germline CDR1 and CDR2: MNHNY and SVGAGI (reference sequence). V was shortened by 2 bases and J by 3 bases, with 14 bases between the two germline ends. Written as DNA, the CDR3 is TGTGCCAGCAGTTACGATGTGTGGGGGGACAATCAGCCCCAGCATTTT. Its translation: CASSYDVWGDNQPQHF.

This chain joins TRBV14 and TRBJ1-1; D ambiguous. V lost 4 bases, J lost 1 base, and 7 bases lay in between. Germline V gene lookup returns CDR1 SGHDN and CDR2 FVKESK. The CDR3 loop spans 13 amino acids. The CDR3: CASSRGRNTEAFF. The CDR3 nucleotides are TGTGCCAGCAGCCGTGGGCGGAACACTGAAGCTTTCTTT.

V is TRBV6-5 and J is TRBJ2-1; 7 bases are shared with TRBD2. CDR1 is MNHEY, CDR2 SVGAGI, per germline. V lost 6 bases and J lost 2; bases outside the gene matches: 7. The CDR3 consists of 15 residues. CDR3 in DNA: TGTGCCAGCAGCCAAGCGGGGTTTACCTACAATGAGCAGTTCTTC. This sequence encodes CASSQAGFTYNEQFF.

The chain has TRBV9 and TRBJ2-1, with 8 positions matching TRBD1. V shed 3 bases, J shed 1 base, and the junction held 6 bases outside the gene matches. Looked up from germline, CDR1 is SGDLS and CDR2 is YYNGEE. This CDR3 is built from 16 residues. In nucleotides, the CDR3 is TGTGCCAGCAGCGAGACAGGGGCGCGTTCCTACAATGAGCAGTTCTTC. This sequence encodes CASSETGARSYNEQFF.

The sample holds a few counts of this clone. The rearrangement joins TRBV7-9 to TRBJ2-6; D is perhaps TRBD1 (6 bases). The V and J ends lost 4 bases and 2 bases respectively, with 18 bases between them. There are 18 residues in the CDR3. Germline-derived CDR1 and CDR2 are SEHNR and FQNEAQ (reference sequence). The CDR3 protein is CASSSWDTQDTGANVLTF. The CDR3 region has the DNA TGTGCCAGCAGCTCCTGGGACACCCAAGACACTGGGGCCAACGTCCTGACTTTC.

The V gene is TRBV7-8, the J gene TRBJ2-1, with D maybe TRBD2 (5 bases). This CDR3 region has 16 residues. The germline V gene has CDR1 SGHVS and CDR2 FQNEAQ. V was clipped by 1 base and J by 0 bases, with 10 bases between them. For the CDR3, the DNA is TGTGCCAGCAGCTTAGGAGGCGAGGGCTCCTACAATGAGCAGTTCTTC. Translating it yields CASSLGGEGSYNEQFF. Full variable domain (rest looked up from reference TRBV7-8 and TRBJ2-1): GAGVSQSPRYKVAKRGQDVALRCDPISGHVSLFWYQQALGQGPEFLTYFQNEAQLDKSGLPSDRFFAERPEGSVSTLKIQRTQQEDSAVYLCASSLGGEGSYNEQFFGPGTRLTVL.